These 15 T cell receptor beta chains share one sample of origin, sequenced in a study of T cell repertoires in cytomegalovirus infection. TCRdb re-called the reads with MiXCR, one entry per CDR3 protein. The data contain 680,000 or so distinct CDR3 sequences, approximately 33% of them singletons. For these receptors, no antigen is known. Source: cultured PBMCs, taken from culture after CMV antigen stimulation. The receptor set was obtained from a human donor in good health (CMV status not recorded). Some clones in this sample may be carry-over from other donors' samples.

This chain links TRBV6-1 with TRBJ2-2; TRBD2 agrees at 11 bases. The V and J ends lost 4 bases and 6 bases, in that order; junction bases with no gene match: 1. Per germline, CDR1 MNHNS and CDR2 SASEGT. The CDR3 has 14 amino acids. CDR3 protein: CASSVAGGPGELFF. For the CDR3, the DNA is TGTGCCAGCAGTGTAGCGGGAGGGCCCGGGGAGCTGTTTTTT.

This clonotype occurred a few times. The CDR3 DNA reads as TGTGCCAGCAGCTTAGGGGCAGGTGGGATAGATACGCAGTATTTT. Encoded protein: CASSLGAGGIDTQYF. The chain carries TRBV7-2 and TRBJ2-3; D unclear. This CDR3 region has 15 residues. Trimming cost V 1 base and J 5 bases, with 13 bases left between them. The germline gives CDR1 SGHTA, CDR2 FQGNSA. Based on the CDR3 plus reference TRBV7-2 and TRBJ2-3, the full variable domain is GAGVSQSPSNKVTEKGKDVELRCDPISGHTALYWYRQSLGQGLEFLIYFQGNSAPDKSGLPSDRFSAERTGGSVSTLTIQRTQQEDSAVYLCASSLGAGGIDTQYFGPGTRLTVL.

The genes are TRBV4-1 and TRBJ2-3; TRBD1 might be the D (8 bases). V lost 4 bases to trimming and J lost 2 bases, with 22 bases between them. The CDR3 totals 18 residues. Germline V gene lookup returns CDR1 MGHRA and CDR2 YSYEKL. The CDR3 DNA reads TGCGCCAGCAGCCGACCCTACGAAACAGGGGGGGTCACAGATACGCAGTATTTT. This translates into CASSRPYETGGVTDTQYF.

The J gene is TRBJ2-2, the V gene TRBV7-6; D is unresolved. The CDR3 spans 14 residues. With 0 bases removed from V and 3 bases from J, the gap between germline ends came to 5 bases. Germline loops: CDR1 SGHVS, CDR2 FNYEAQ. The CDR3 loop is CASSLATYTGELFF. The CDR3, as DNA: TGTGCCAGCAGCTTAGCCACTTACACCGGGGAGCTGTTTTTT.

This clonotype was seen only a few times. The genes are TRBV5-4 and TRBJ2-5; tentatively, D is TRBD2 (5 bases). The CDR3 contains 18 residues. Germline CDR1 SGHNT, CDR2 YYREEE (reference sequence). Trimming cost V 0 bases and J 4 bases, with 22 bases left between them. Here the CDR3 DNA reads TGTGCCAGCAGCTTGGACCCCCGGCTCGAGGGTTCACTAGAGACCCAGTACTTC. This codes for CASSLDPRLEGSLETQYF.

DNA for the CDR3: TGTGCCAGCTCACCAGAGTTAGGACGGCAGTTCTTC. Amino acids: CASSPELGRQFF. This chain connects TRBV18 to TRBJ2-1; D is unresolved. Trimming removed 2 bases at V and 12 bases at J, with 11 bases between. Germline assignment: CDR1 KGHSH and CDR2 LQKENI. This CDR3 is 12 amino acids long.

The chain employs TRBV7-9 and TRBJ2-5, with D uncertain. The V end lost 0 bases, the J end lost 7 bases, and 12 bases lay between the germline ends. The CDR3 sequence is 14 residues long. Germline assignment: CDR1 SEHNR and CDR2 FQNEAQ (reference sequence). The CDR3 reads CASSLAHQSGTQYF. Written as DNA, the CDR3 is TGTGCCAGCAGCTTAGCGCACCAAAGTGGGACCCAGTACTTC.

This clonotype was found a few times. The chain carries TRBV15 and TRBJ2-1; D call uncertain. Trimming left V 4 bases short and J 4 bases short, with 5 bases between. Germline V gives CDR1 LNHNV, CDR2 YYDKDF (reference sequence). This CDR3 region has 12 residues. The chain's CDR3 is CATSTSYNEQFF. The CDR3 DNA reads TGTGCCACCAGCACCAGTTACAATGAGCAGTTCTTC.

The chain couples TRBV12-3 or TRBV12-4 to TRBJ1-5, with 8 bases identical to TRBD1. V was pared by 7 bases and J by 6 bases, with 5 bases of the junction left unmatched. The CDR3 contains 13 residues. CDR3 region: CASTTGTGQPQHF. CDR3 coding DNA: TGTGCCAGCACAACCGGGACAGGTCAGCCCCAGCATTTT.

This chain links TRBV6-5 with TRBJ1-3, with a weak D call TRBD1 (6 bases). Trimming stripped 4 bases from V and 0 bases from J, with 10 bases between. Germline assignment: CDR1 MNHEY and CDR2 SVGAGI. This CDR3 is 15 amino acids long. CDR3 sequence reads: CASSSDRRSGNTIYF. CDR3 coding DNA: TGTGCCAGCAGTTCCGACAGGCGCTCTGGAAACACCATATATTTT.

The chain combines TRBV20-1 with TRBJ2-1, with D uncertain. Trimming took 1 base from V and 6 from J, leaving 10 bases between them. The length of the CDR3 is 13 residues. CDR1 is DFQATT, CDR2 SNEGSKA, per germline (reference sequence). CDR3 amino acids: CSARGWAPNEQFF. The DNA for the CDR3 is TGCAGTGCTAGAGGTTGGGCCCCCAATGAGCAGTTCTTC.

This clonotype appeared a few times. This sequence joins TRBV28 and TRBJ1-6; 10 bases are a match to TRBD1. Per germline, CDR1 MDHEN and CDR2 SYDVKM. V shed 0 bases, J shed 13 bases, and the junction held 12 bases outside the gene matches. The CDR3 has 17 residues. CDR3 sequence reads: CASSLWRPGQGPWPLHF. As DNA, the CDR3 is TGTGCCAGCAGTTTATGGAGACCGGGACAGGGGCCCTGGCCCCTCCACTTT.

This clonotype was seen only a few times. The chain recombines TRBV7-8 with TRBJ2-2; D gene uncertain. The CDR3 consists of 13 residues. Germline CDR1 and CDR2: SGHVS and FQNEAQ. V lost 6 bases and J 3 bases, leaving 8 bases between the germline ends. For the CDR3, the DNA is TGTGCCAGCAGGCTCATTTACACCGGGGAGCTGTTTTTT. Its protein is CASRLIYTGELFF.

At least ten counts were recorded for this clonotype. The chain couples TRBV7-2 to TRBJ2-7, with 9 bases matching TRBD2. Germline CDR1 and CDR2: SGHTA and FQGNSA. V lost 2 bases to trimming and J lost 3 bases; unmatched junction nucleotides: 14. CDR3 length equals 18 residues. The CDR3 loop reads CASSLQGLSGGPFYEQYF. The CDR3 nucleotides read TGTGCCAGCAGCTTACAGGGGCTAAGCGGGGGGCCGTTCTACGAGCAGTACTTC.

The chain recombines TRBV7-8 with TRBJ1-1, with TRBD1 matching over 11 bases. This CDR3 has 17 residues. The J segment lost 2 bases and the V segment lost 3 bases, leaving 8 bases of the junction unmatched. CDR1 SGHVS and CDR2 FQNEAQ come from the germline V gene. CDR3 residues: CASSFPGQGGFNTEAFF. DNA for the CDR3: TGTGCCAGCAGCTTCCCGGGACAGGGGGGTTTCAACACTGAAGCTTTCTTT.